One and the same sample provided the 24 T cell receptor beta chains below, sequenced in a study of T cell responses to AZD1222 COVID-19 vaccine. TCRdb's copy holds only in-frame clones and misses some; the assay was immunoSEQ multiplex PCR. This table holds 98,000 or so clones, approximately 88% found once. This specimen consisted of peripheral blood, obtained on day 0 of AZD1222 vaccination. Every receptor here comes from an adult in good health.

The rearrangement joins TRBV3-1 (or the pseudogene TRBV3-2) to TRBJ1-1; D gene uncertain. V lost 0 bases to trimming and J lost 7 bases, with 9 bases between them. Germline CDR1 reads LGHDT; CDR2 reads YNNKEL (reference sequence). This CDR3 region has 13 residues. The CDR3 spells CASSQEGLVEAFF. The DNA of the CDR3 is TGTGCCAGCAGCCAAGAGGGTTTAGTTGAAGCTTTCTTT.

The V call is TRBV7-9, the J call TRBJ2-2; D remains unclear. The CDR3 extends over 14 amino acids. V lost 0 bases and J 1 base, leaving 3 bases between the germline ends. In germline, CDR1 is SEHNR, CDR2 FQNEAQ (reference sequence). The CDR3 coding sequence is TGTGCCAGCAGCTTAGCGGGGAACACCGGGGAGCTGTTTTTT. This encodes CASSLAGNTGELFF.

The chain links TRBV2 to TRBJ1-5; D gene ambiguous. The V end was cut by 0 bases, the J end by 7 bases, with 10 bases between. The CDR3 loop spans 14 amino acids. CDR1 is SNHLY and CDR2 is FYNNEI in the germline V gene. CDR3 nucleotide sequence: TGTGCCAGCAGTGAAGCGGTTTGGAGACAGCCCCAGCATTTT. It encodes CASSEAVWRQPQHF.

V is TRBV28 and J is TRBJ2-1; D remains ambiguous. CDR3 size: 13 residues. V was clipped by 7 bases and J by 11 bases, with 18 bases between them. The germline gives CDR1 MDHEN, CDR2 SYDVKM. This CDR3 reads CASTTNRRSQQFF. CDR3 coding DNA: TGTGCCAGCACCACGAACCGGCGGTCCCAGCAGTTCTTC.

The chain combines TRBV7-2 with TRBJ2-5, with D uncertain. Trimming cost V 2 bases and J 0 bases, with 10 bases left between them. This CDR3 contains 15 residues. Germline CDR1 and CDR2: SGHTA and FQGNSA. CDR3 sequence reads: CASSLKIGNQETQYF. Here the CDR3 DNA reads TGTGCCAGCAGCTTAAAGATCGGCAACCAAGAGACCCAGTACTTC.

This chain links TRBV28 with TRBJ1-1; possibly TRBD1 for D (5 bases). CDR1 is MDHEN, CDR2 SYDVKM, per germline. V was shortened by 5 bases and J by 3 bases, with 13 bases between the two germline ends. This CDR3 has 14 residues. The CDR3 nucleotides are TGTGCCAGCAGTCGGACACCGAGGTACACTGAAGCTTTCTTT. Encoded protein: CASSRTPRYTEAFF.

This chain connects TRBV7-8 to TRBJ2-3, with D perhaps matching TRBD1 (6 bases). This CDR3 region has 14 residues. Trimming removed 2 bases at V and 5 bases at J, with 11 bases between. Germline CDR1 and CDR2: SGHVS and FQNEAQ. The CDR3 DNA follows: TGTGCCAGCAGCTTAATGACAGGCCTAGATACGCAGTATTTT. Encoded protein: CASSLMTGLDTQYF.

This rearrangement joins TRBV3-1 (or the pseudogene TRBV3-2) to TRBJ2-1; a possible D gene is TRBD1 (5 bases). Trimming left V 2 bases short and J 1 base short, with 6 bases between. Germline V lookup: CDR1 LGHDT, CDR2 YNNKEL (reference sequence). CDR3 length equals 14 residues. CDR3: CASSQKGSYNEQFF. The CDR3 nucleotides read TGTGCCAGCAGCCAAAAGGGGTCCTACAATGAGCAGTTCTTC.

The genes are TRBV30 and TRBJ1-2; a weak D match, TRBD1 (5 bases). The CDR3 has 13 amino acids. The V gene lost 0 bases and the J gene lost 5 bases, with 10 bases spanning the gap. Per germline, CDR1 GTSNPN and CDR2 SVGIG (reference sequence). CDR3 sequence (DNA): TGTGCCTGGAGTGTGGGCAGGGTTTATGGCTACACCTTC. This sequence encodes CAWSVGRVYGYTF. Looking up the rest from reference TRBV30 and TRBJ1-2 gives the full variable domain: SQTIHQWPATLVQPVGSPLSLECTVEGTSNPNLYWYRQAAGRGLQLLFYSVGIGQISSEVPQNLSASRPQDRQFILSSKKLLLSDSGFYLCAWSVGRVYGYTFGSGTRLTVV.

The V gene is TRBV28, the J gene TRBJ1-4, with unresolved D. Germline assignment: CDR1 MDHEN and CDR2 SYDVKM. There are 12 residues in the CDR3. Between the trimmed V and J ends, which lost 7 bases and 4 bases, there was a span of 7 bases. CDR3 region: CASTRSNEKLFF. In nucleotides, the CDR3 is TGTGCCAGCACACGGAGTAATGAAAAACTGTTTTTT. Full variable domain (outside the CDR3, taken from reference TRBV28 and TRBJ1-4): DVKVTQSSRYLVKRTGEKVFLECVQDMDHENMFWYRQDPGLGLRLIYFSYDVKMKEKGDIPEGYSVSREKKERFSLILESASTNQTSMYLCASTRSNEKLFFGSGTQLSVL.

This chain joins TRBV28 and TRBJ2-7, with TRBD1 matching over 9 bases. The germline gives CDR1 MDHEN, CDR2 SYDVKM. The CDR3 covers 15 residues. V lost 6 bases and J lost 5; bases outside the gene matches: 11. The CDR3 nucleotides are TGTGCCAGCAGGCCGGGGACAGGGATCGTGGACGAGCAGTACTTC. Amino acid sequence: CASRPGTGIVDEQYF.

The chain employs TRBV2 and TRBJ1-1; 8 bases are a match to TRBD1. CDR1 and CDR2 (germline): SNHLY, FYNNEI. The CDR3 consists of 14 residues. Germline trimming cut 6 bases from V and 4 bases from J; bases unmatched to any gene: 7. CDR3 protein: CASRETGALTEAFF. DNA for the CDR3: TGTGCCAGCAGGGAGACAGGGGCGCTCACTGAAGCTTTCTTT.

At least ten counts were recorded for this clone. CDR3 DNA: TGTGCCAGTAAAGTTCGATACACTGAAGCTTTCTTT. The encoded protein is CASKVRYTEAFF. The chain carries TRBV28 and TRBJ1-1, with D uncertain. The CDR3 has 12 residues. The V end was cut by 9 bases, the J end by 3 bases, with 11 bases between. Per the germline V gene, CDR1 is MDHEN and CDR2 is SYDVKM.

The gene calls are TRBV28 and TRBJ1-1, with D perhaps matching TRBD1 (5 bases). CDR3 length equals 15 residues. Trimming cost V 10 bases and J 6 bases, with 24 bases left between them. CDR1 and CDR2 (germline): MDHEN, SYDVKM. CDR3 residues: CATLGANRLTSEAFF. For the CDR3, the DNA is TGTGCCACCTTAGGGGCCAACCGACTGACTTCTGAAGCTTTCTTT.

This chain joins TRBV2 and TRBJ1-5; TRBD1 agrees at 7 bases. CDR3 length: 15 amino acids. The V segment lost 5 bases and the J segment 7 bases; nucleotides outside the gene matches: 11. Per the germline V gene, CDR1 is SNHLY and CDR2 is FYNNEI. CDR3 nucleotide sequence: TGTGCCAGCAGTTCCCCTCTCAGGGGGATGCAGCCCCAGCATTTT. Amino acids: CASSSPLRGMQPQHF.

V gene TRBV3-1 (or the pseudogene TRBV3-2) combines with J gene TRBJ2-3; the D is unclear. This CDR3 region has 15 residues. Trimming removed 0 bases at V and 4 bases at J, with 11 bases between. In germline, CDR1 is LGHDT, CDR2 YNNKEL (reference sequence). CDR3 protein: CASSQDLEIADTQYF. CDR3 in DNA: TGTGCCAGCAGCCAAGACCTAGAAATCGCAGATACGCAGTATTTT.

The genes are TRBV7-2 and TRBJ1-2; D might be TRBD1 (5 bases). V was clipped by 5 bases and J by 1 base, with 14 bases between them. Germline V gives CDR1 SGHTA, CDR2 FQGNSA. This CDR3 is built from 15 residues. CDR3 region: CASSEGAGINYGYTF. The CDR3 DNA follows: TGTGCCAGCAGCGAAGGGGCAGGGATTAACTATGGCTACACCTTC.

The CDR3 nucleotides read TGTGCCAGCAGCTCCCTGGACAGGGGGAACACTGAAGCTTTCTTT. Residues: CASSSLDRGNTEAFF. The rearrangement uses TRBV7-2 and TRBJ1-1; 9 bases align to TRBD1. V shed 4 bases, J shed 1 base, and the junction held 4 bases outside the gene matches. This CDR3 has 15 residues. Germline loops: CDR1 SGHTA, CDR2 FQGNSA.

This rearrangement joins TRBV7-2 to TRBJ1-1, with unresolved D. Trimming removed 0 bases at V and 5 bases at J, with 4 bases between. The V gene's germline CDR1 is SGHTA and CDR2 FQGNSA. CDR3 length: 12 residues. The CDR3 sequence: CASSLAGTEAFF. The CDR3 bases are TGTGCCAGCAGCTTAGCTGGAACTGAAGCTTTCTTT.

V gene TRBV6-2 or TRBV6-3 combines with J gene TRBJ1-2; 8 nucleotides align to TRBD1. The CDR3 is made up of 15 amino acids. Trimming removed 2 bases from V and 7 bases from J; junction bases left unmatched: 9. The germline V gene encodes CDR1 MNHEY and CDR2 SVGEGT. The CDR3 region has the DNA TGTGCCAGCAGTTACCCGAGAGGACAGGGATCTGGCTACACCTTC. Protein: CASSYPRGQGSGYTF.

In DNA form, the CDR3 reads TGCGCCAGCAGCCAAGATCCTTCGGTGGGGGATACGCAGTATTTT. It yields the protein CASSQDPSVGDTQYF. The chain recombines TRBV4-3 with TRBJ2-3, with D uncertain. Germline V CDR1 and CDR2: LGHNA, YSLEER. Trimming removed 0 bases from V and 6 bases from J, with 13 bases in between. The CDR3 runs to 15 residues.

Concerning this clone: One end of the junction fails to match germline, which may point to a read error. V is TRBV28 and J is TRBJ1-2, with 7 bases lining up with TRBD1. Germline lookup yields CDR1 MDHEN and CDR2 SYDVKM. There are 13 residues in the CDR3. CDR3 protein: CASSFLNPDRTTF. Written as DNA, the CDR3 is TGTGCCAGCAGTTTTCTGAATCCGGACAGGACGACTTTC.

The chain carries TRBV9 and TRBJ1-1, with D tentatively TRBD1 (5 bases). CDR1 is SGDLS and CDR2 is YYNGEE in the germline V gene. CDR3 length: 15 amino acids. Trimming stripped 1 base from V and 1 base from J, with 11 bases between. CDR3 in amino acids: CASSVQGTSNTEAFF. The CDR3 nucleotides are TGTGCCAGCAGCGTACAGGGTACCTCGAACACTGAAGCTTTCTTT.

CDR3 sequence: CASSVVAGLNTEAFF. CDR3 DNA: TGTGCCAGCAGCGTAGTGGCGGGTCTGAACACTGAAGCTTTCTTT. The V and J genes are TRBV9 and TRBJ1-1; D is unclear. This CDR3 comprises 15 residues. Looked up from germline, CDR1 is SGDLS and CDR2 is YYNGEE. V dropped 0 bases and J dropped 0 bases, with 9 bases sitting between them.